The clone carrying this TCR beta chain was seen just once. Its antigen is undetermined. V was pared by 0 bases and J by 4 bases, with 9 bases between. This CDR3 has 14 residues. Germline CDR1 MNHEY, CDR2 SMNVEV (reference sequence). This record comes from a study of immune evolution from preneoplasia to lung adenocarcinoma. Study observations and caveats: Normal lung had highest clonality; later lesions appeared denser, more diverse. From normal lung to invasive adenocarcinoma, top clone frequencies appeared to decrease. Highest clonality occurred in KRAS-mutant, not EGFR-mutant or double wild-type, nodules.

Premalignant or tumor cells were enriched by macro-dissection after pathologic assessment. Sequencing used immunoSEQ multiplex PCR; TCRdb keeps in-frame clones, though not all of them. The sample includes about 6,300 clones, over 60% of them seen just once. This receptor was identified in a person aged 60-79 years with lung adenocarcinoma. The sample taken for sequencing was FFPE minimally invasive lung adenocarcinoma tissue. The J gene is TRBJ1-2, the V gene TRBV27; D uncertain. The CDR3 nucleotides are TGTGCCAGCAGTTTATCGGGGTCTGGCTATGGCTACACCTTC. Encoded protein: CASSLSGSGYGYTF.